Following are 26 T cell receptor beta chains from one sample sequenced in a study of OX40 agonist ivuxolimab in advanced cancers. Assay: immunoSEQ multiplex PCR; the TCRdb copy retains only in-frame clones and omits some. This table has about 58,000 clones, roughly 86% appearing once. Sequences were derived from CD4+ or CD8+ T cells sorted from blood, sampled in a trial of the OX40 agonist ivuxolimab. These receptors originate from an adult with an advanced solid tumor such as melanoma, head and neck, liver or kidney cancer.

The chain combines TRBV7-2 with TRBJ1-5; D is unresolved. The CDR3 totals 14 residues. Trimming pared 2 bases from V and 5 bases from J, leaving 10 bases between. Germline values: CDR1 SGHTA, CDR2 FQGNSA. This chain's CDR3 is CASSLSGRDQPQHF. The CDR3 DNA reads TGTGCCAGCAGCTTATCGGGTCGGGATCAGCCCCAGCATTTT.

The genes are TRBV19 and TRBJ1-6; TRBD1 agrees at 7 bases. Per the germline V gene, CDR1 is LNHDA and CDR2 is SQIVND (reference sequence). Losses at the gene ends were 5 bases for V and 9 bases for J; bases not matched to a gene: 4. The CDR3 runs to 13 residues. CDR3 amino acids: CASSSTGVSPLHF. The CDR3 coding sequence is TGTGCCAGTAGTTCCACAGGGGTTTCACCCCTCCACTTT.

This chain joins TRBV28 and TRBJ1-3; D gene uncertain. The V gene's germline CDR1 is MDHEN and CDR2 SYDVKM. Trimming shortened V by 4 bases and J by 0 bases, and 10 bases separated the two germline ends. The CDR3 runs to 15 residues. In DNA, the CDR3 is TGTGCCAGCAGTTCCGGGAGATCCTCTGGAAACACCATATATTTT. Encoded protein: CASSSGRSSGNTIYF.

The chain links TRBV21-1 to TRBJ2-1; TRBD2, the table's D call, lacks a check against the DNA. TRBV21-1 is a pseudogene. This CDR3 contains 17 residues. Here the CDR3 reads CASSKDSTSGSYNEQFF. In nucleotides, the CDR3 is TGTGCCAGCAGCAAAGATTCGACTAGCGGCTCCTACAATGAGCAGTTCTTC.

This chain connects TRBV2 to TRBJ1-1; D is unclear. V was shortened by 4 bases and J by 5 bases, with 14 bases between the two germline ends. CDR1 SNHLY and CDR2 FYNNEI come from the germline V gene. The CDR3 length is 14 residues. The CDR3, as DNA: TGTGCCAGCAGTGTTTGGAGGGAAGGGACTGAAGCTTTCTTT. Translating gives CASSVWREGTEAFF. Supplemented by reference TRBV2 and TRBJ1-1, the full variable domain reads EPEVTQTPSHQVTQMGQEVILRCVPISNHLYFYWYRQILGQKVEFLVSFYNNEISEKSEIFDDQFSVERPDGSNFTLKIRSTKLEDSAMYFCASSVWREGTEAFFGQGTRLTVV.

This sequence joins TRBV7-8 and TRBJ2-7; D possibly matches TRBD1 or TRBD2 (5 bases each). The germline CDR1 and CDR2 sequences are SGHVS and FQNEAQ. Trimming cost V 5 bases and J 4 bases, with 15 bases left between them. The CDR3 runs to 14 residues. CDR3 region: CASSAGTGWYEQYF. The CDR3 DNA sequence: TGTGCCAGCAGCGCTGGGACGGGGTGGTACGAGCAGTACTTC.

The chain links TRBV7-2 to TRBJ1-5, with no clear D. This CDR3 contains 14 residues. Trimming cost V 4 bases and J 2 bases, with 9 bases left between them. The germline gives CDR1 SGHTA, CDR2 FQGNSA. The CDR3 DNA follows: TGTGCCAGCAGCTCCCATCCCCGCAATCAGCCCCAGCATTTT. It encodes CASSSHPRNQPQHF.

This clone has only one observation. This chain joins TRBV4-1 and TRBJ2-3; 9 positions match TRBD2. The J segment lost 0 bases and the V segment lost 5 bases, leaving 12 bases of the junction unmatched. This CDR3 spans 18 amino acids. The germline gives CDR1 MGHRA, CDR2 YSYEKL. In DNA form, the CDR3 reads TGCGCCAGCAGCTCTCCAGCGGGGGGACGGGTTAGCACAGATACGCAGTATTTT. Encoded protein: CASSSPAGGRVSTDTQYF.

The CDR3 here is CATSRGLSDSPLHF. The CDR3 coding sequence is TGTGCCACCAGCAGAGGACTATCGGATTCACCCCTCCACTTT. This sequence joins TRBV15 and TRBJ1-6; no clear D. The CDR3 runs to 14 residues. Per germline, CDR1 LNHNV and CDR2 YYDKDF (reference sequence). With 1 base removed from V and 8 bases from J, the gap between germline ends came to 9 bases.

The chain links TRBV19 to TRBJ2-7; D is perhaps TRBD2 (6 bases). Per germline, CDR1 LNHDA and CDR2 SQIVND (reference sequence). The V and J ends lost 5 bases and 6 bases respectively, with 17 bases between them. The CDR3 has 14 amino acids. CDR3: CASSQLASVAEQYF. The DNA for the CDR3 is TGTGCCAGTAGTCAACTAGCCTCCGTTGCCGAGCAGTACTTC.

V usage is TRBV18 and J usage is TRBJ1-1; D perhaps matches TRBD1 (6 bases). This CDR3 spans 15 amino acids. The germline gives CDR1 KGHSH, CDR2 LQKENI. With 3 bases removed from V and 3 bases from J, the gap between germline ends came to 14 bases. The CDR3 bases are TGTGCCAGCTCACCTCTGGGGGCGTCGGACACTGAAGCTTTCTTT. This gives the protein CASSPLGASDTEAFF.

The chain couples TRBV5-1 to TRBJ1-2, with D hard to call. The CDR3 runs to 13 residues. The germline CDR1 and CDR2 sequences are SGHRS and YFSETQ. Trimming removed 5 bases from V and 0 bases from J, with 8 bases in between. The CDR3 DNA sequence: TGCGCCAGCAGGCCGCTTGCTAACTATGGCTACACCTTC. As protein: CASRPLANYGYTF. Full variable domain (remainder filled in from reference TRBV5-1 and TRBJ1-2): KAGVTQTPRYLIKTRGQQVTLSCSPISGHRSVSWYQQTPGQGLQFLFEYFSETQRNKGNFPGRFSGRQFSNSRSEMNVSTLELGDSALYLCASRPLANYGYTFGSGTRLTVV.

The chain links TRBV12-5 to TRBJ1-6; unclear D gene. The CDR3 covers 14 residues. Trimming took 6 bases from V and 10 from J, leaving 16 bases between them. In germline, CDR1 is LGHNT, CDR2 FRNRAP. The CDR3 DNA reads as TGTGCTAGTGGCCCGGACGGGAGAATCTCACCCCTCCACTTT. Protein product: CASGPDGRISPLHF.

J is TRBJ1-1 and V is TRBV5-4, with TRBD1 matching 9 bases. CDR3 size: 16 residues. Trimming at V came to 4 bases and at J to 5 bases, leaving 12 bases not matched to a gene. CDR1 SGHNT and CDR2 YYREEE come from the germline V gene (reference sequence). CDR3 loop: CASSGGQGRGMTEAFF. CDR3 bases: TGTGCCAGCAGCGGGGGACAGGGACGGGGTATGACTGAAGCTTTCTTT.

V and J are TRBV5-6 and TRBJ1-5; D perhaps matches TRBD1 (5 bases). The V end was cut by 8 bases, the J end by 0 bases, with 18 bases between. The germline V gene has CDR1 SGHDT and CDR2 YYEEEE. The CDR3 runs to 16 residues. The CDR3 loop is CASRRDGILSNQPQHF. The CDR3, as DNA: TGTGCCAGTAGGCGGGACGGTATCCTTAGCAATCAGCCCCAGCATTTT.

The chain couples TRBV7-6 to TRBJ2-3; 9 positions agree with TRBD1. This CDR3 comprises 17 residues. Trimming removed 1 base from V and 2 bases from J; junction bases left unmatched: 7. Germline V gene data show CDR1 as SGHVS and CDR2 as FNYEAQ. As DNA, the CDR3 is TGTGCCAGCAGCTTAGGCCGGGACAGGGACCCCACAGATACGCAGTATTTT. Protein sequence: CASSLGRDRDPTDTQYF. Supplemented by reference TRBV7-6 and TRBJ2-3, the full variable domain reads GAGVSQSPRYKVTKRGQDVALRCDPISGHVSLYWYRQALGQGPEFLTYFNYEAQQDKSGLPNDRFSAERPEGSISTLTIQRTEQRDSAMYRCASSLGRDRDPTDTQYFGPGTRLTVL.

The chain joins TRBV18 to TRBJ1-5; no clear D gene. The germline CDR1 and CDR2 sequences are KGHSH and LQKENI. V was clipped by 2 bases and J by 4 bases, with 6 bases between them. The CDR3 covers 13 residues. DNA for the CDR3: TGTGCCAGCTCACCAGCCGAGAATCAGCCCCAGCATTTT. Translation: CASSPAENQPQHF.

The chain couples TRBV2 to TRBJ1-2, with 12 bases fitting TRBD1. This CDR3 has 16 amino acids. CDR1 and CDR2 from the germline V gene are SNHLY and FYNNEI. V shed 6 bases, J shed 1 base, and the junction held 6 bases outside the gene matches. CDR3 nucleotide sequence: TGTGCCAGCAGCGGGACAGGGGGCGCTTATAACTATGGCTACACCTTC. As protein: CASSGTGGAYNYGYTF.

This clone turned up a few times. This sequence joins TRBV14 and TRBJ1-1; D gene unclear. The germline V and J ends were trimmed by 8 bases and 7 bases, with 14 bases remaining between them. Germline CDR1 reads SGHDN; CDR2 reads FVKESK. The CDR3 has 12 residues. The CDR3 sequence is CASHRWGGEAFF. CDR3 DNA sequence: TGTGCCAGCCACAGATGGGGAGGTGAAGCTTTCTTT. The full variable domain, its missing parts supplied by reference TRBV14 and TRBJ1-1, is EAGVTQFPSHSVIEKGQTVTLRCDPISGHDNLYWYRRVMGKEIKFLLHFVKESKQDESGMPNNRFLAERTGGTYSTLKVQPAELEDSGVYFCASHRWGGEAFFGQGTRLTVV.

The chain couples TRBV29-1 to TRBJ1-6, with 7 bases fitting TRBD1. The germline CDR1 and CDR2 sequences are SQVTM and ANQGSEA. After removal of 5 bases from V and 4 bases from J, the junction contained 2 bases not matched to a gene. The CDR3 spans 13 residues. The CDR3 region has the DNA TGCAGCGTTAAGGACAGGTATAATTCACCCCTCCACTTT. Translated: CSVKDRYNSPLHF.

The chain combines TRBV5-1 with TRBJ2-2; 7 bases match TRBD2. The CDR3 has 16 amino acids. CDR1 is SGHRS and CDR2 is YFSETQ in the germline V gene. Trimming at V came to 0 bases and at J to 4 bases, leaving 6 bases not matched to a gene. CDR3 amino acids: CASSLVAGQSTGELFF. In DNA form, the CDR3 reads TGCGCCAGCAGCTTGGTAGCGGGTCAGAGCACCGGGGAGCTGTTTTTT. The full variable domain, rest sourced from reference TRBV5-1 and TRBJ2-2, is KAGVTQTPRYLIKTRGQQVTLSCSPISGHRSVSWYQQTPGQGLQFLFEYFSETQRNKGNFPGRFSGRQFSNSRSEMNVSTLELGDSALYLCASSLVAGQSTGELFFGEGSRLTVL.

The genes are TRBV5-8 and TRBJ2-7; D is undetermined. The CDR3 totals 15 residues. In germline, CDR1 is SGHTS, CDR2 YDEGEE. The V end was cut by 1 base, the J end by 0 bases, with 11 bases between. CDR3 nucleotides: TGTGCCAGCAGCTTGAGAGGTTCACTCTCCTACGAGCAGTACTTC. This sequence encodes CASSLRGSLSYEQYF.

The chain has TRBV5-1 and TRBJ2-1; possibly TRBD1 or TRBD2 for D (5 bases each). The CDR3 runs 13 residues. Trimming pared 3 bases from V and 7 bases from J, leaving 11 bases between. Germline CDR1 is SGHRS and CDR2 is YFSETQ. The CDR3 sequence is CASSWGTRNEQFF. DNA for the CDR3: TGCGCCAGCAGCTGGGGGACCCGAAATGAGCAGTTCTTC. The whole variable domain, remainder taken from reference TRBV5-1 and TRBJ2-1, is KAGVTQTPRYLIKTRGQQVTLSCSPISGHRSVSWYQQTPGQGLQFLFEYFSETQRNKGNFPGRFSGRQFSNSRSEMNVSTLELGDSALYLCASSWGTRNEQFFGPGTRLTVL.

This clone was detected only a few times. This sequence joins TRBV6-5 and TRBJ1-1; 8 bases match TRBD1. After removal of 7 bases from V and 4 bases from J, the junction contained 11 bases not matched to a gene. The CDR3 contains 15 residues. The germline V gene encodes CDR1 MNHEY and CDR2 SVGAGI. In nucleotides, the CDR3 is TGTGCCAGCAATAGCCCAGGGGGCGCAACCACTGAAGCTTTCTTT. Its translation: CASNSPGGATTEAFF.

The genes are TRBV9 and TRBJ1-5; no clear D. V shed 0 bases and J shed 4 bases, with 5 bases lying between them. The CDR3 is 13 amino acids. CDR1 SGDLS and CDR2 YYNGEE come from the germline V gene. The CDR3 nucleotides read TGTGCCAGCAGCGTAGGCCATAATCAGCCCCAGCATTTT. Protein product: CASSVGHNQPQHF.

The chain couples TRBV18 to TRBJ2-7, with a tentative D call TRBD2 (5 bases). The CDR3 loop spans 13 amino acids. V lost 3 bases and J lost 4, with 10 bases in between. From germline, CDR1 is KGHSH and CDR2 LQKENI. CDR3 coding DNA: TGTGCCAGCTCACCCTTGGGAGCGTACGAGCAGTACTTC. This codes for CASSPLGAYEQYF. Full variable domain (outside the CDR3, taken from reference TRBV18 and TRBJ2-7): NAGVMQNPRHLVRRRGQEARLRCSPMKGHSHVYWYRQLPEEGLKFMVYLQKENIIDESGMPKERFSAEFPKEGPSILRIQQVVRGDSAAYFCASSPLGAYEQYFGPGTRLTVT.